This T cell receptor (beta chain) was sequenced during a study of blood T cell repertoires in COVID-19. Study summary: T cells, B-cell-depleted T cells, or PBMCs provided the cDNA or gDNA that served as material.

Seattle's enrolled individuals joined amid active infection and were then monitored longitudinally. Assay: immunoSEQ multiplex PCR; the TCRdb copy retains only in-frame clones and omits some. The data contain some 150,000 clones, approximately 83% of them singletons. The TCR originated in an older woman with COVID-19, enrolled during active disease. Sequencing was carried out using peripheral blood.

The CDR3 sequence is CASSEESSGGGVQYF. The CDR3 DNA reads TGTGCCAGCAGTGAAGAGTCCAGCGGGGGAGGTGTGCAGTATTTT. The chain is built from TRBV6-1 and TRBJ2-3; 8 positions agree with TRBD2. V shed 1 base and J 11 bases; nucleotides not matched to a gene: 11. Germline lookup yields CDR1 MNHNS and CDR2 SASEGT. There are 15 residues in the CDR3.